This TCR beta chain was identified in a study of response to subunit inactivated influenza vaccine. Germline loops: CDR1 LGHNA, CDR2 YNFKEQ. This CDR3 region has 16 residues. V gave up 1 base and J gave up 7 bases; unmatched junction bases: 8. TCRdb re-called the RT-PCR reads with MiXCR, one entry per CDR3 protein. The table includes around 580,000 distinct CDR3 sequences, 12% detected once. The chain uses TRBV4-2 and TRBJ2-3; 10 bases agree with TRBD2. This sequence was found in a man in his fifties or sixties who received an inactivated influenza vaccine. The input for sequencing was PBMCs from blood, taken on the day of vaccination. CDR3 amino acids: CASSQVSGGASHTQYF. The DNA for the CDR3 is TGTGCCAGCAGCCAAGTAAGCGGGGGGGCCTCTCATACGCAGTATTTT.